Below, one T cell receptor (beta chain) is given with its context. What it binds is not known. The data were taken from a study of cytomegalovirus exposure and HLA in healthy donors. Findings and limits, study-wide: CMV serostatus was the sole immune exposure data available.

Germline V gene lookup returns CDR1 SGHRS and CDR2 YFSETQ. V dropped 0 bases and J dropped 6 bases, with 9 bases sitting between them. The CDR3 has 13 residues. PCR amplification relied on 60 Vbeta primers (plus 13 Jbeta primers). Assay: immunoSEQ multiplex PCR; the TCRdb copy retains only in-frame clones and omits some. Among roughly 120,000 clones listed, approximately 80% were seen once. This TCR was sampled from a male donor in good health and CMV-seronegative. Material: PBMCs. V is TRBV5-1 and J is TRBJ1-2; D ambiguous. In nucleotides, the CDR3 is TGCGCCAGCAGCTTGGCCTTCGGGGATGGCTACACCTTC. Amino acids: CASSLAFGDGYTF.